Following are 18 T cell receptor beta chains from one sample sequenced in a study of blood T cell repertoires in COVID-19. Libraries were prepared by immunoSEQ multiplex PCR; TCRdb keeps only in-frame clonotypes and omits some of them. Of 250,000 or so clones listed, roughly 85% were seen once; the top ten hold 5% to 7.5%. The sequencing input was PBMCs or T cells enriched from blood (not recorded which). The receptor source for this set is a woman aged 50 to 60 who had been exposed to COVID-19.

The V and J genes are TRBV9 and TRBJ2-1, with 11 positions matching TRBD2. Losses at the gene ends were 3 bases for V and 7 bases for J; bases not matched to a gene: 6. CDR3 size: 15 residues. Germline-derived CDR1 and CDR2 are SGDLS and YYNGEE. The CDR3 region has the DNA TGTGCCAGCAGCGCAGGACTAGCGGGCTGGAATGAGCAGTTCTTC. This translates into CASSAGLAGWNEQFF.

This clone was counted once. The chain recombines TRBV6-5 with TRBJ1-2, with D unresolved. There are 15 residues in the CDR3. Trimming stripped 3 bases from V and 2 bases from J, with 13 bases between. From germline, CDR1 is MNHEY and CDR2 SVGAGI. CDR3 region: CASSYGPDGNYGYTF. Written as DNA, the CDR3 is TGTGCCAGCAGTTATGGGCCCGACGGAAACTATGGCTACACCTTC.

The rearrangement uses TRBV27 and TRBJ1-5; no clear D. Deletions cut 6 bases from V and 2 bases from J, with 8 bases between. Germline V gives CDR1 MNHEY, CDR2 SMNVEV (reference sequence). CDR3 length: 13 amino acids. The CDR3 sequence is CASRKRGNQPQHF. CDR3 in DNA: TGTGCCAGCAGAAAAAGAGGCAATCAGCCCCAGCATTTT.

The gene calls are TRBV28 and TRBJ1-5; tentative D call: TRBD1 (5 bases). V was pared by 3 bases and J by 6 bases, with 15 bases between. In germline, CDR1 is MDHEN, CDR2 SYDVKM. The CDR3 contains 15 residues. The CDR3 spells CASSFSLGGAQPQHF. Written as DNA, the CDR3 is TGTGCCAGCAGTTTTTCTTTGGGGGGAGCTCAGCCCCAGCATTTT.

The chain carries TRBV7-2 and TRBJ1-2, with TRBD1 matching over 9 bases. Per germline, CDR1 SGHTA and CDR2 FQGNSA. Trimming cost V 5 bases and J 8 bases; bases outside gene matches: 12. This CDR3 has 15 residues. The CDR3 DNA sequence: TGTGCCAGCAGCGTATCCGGGACAGGGATAATCGGCTACACCTTC. Residues: CASSVSGTGIIGYTF.

V gene TRBV18 combines with J gene TRBJ2-6, with D perhaps matching TRBD1 (7 bases). V lost 3 bases, J lost 2 bases, and 23 bases lay in between. The CDR3 totals 20 residues. Germline loops: CDR1 KGHSH, CDR2 LQKENI. The chain's CDR3 is CASSPLQGAGGRTGANVLTF. The DNA of the CDR3 is TGTGCCAGCTCACCTCTCCAAGGGGCAGGGGGGAGAACTGGGGCCAACGTCCTGACTTTC.

This clone was seen only once. The chain is built from TRBV29-1 and TRBJ1-2, with TRBD1 as a possible D gene (5 bases). The V end lost 7 bases, the J end lost 7 bases, and 19 bases lay between the germline ends. Germline V CDR1 and CDR2: SQVTM, ANQGSEA. This CDR3 has 13 residues. As DNA, the CDR3 is TGCAGCGCGGTTCAGGGAAGGGGTGGTGGCTACACCTTC. It yields the protein CSAVQGRGGGYTF.

J is TRBJ2-7 and V is TRBV20-1, with D perhaps matching TRBD2 (6 bases). Trimming took 7 bases from V and 2 from J, leaving 9 bases between them. The length of the CDR3 is 11 residues. Per the germline V gene, CDR1 is DFQATT and CDR2 is SNEGSKA (reference sequence). For the CDR3, the DNA is TGCAGTGGAGGGGAGGCCTACGAGCAGTACTTC. It is translated as CSGGEAYEQYF.

V gene TRBV19 combines with J gene TRBJ2-6; 15 nucleotides match TRBD2. The CDR3 totals 20 residues. V lost 3 bases and J lost 0; bases outside the gene matches: 6. Germline CDR1 LNHDA, CDR2 SQIVND (reference sequence). DNA for the CDR3: TGTGCCAGTAGTATTAGGGCGGGACTAGCGGGGGGCTCTGGGGCCAACGTCCTGACTTTC. Translating it yields CASSIRAGLAGGSGANVLTF.

This clone showed up just a few times. J is TRBJ2-1 and V is TRBV5-1; TRBD2 aligns across 10 bases. Germline assignment: CDR1 SGHRS and CDR2 YFSETQ. This CDR3 region has 17 residues. J gave up 0 bases and V 2 bases, and 5 bases lay outside the gene matches. In DNA, the CDR3 is TGCGCCAGCAGCTTTAGCGGGGGGAGTAGCTCCTACAATGAGCAGTTCTTC. Residues: CASSFSGGSSSYNEQFF.

The rearrangement links TRBV3-1 (or the pseudogene TRBV3-2) to TRBJ1-1, with TRBD1 identical over 10 bases. CDR3 size: 15 residues. Germline V gene data show CDR1 as LGHDT and CDR2 as YNNKEL (reference sequence). The V and J ends lost 5 bases and 3 bases, in that order; junction bases with no gene match: 6. The CDR3 nucleotides are TGTGCCAGCAGCATTCGACAGGGGGCGTACACTGAAGCTTTCTTT. This codes for CASSIRQGAYTEAFF.

J is TRBJ2-3 and V is TRBV12-5, with D unclear. CDR3 length equals 12 residues. CDR1 LGHNT and CDR2 FRNRAP come from the germline V gene. Trimming shortened V by 5 bases and J by 9 bases, and 12 bases separated the two germline ends. The CDR3 loop reads CASGTSYLTQYF. The CDR3 coding sequence is TGTGCTAGTGGTACCTCTTACCTAACGCAGTATTTT. Together with reference TRBV12-5 and TRBJ2-3, the CDR3 gives the full variable domain: DARVTQTPRHKVTEMGQEVTMRCQPILGHNTVFWYRQTMMQGLELLAYFRNRAPLDDSGMPKDRFSAEMPDATLATLKIQPSEPRDSAVYFCASGTSYLTQYFGPGTRLTVL.

The genes are TRBV24-1 and TRBJ1-5; D uncertain. Trimming removed 3 bases from V and 7 bases from J, with 12 bases in between. Germline values: CDR1 KGHDR, CDR2 SFDVKD. This CDR3 contains 14 residues. The CDR3 sequence: CATSDLETGQPQHF. In DNA form, the CDR3 reads TGTGCCACCAGTGATCTAGAGACCGGGCAGCCCCAGCATTTT.

The chain employs TRBV2 and TRBJ1-1; the match to TRBD1 covers 8 bases. Trimming took 8 bases from V and 3 from J; bases not matched to a gene: 8. Germline loops: CDR1 SNHLY, CDR2 FYNNEI. The CDR3 covers 14 residues. The CDR3 nucleotides read TGTGCCAGCCGACAGGGGATTGGAGACACTGAAGCTTTCTTT. Protein product: CASRQGIGDTEAFF.

The chain combines TRBV5-1 with TRBJ1-2; TRBD1 is a possible D gene (6 bases). Germline CDR1 is SGHRS and CDR2 is YFSETQ. The CDR3 consists of 14 residues. The ends were cut back, 1 base at V and 4 bases at J, with 11 bases in the middle. The CDR3 region has the DNA TGCGCCAGCAGCTTGTGGGACACAGCCTATGGCTACACCTTC. Its protein is CASSLWDTAYGYTF. Combining the CDR3 with reference TRBV5-1 and TRBJ1-2 gives the whole variable domain KAGVTQTPRYLIKTRGQQVTLSCSPISGHRSVSWYQQTPGQGLQFLFEYFSETQRNKGNFPGRFSGRQFSNSRSEMNVSTLELGDSALYLCASSLWDTAYGYTFGSGTRLTVV.

Remarks on this clone: One junction end does not reproduce the germline sequence, and a read error may be involved. The V and J genes are TRBV29-1 and TRBJ1-2; 7 bases match TRBD1. The CDR3 covers 11 residues. The germline V gene encodes CDR1 SQVTM and CDR2 ANQGSEA. CDR3 in DNA: TGCAGCCTTGACAGGGACTATGGCTACACCTTC. Its translation: CSLDRDYGYTF.

The chain joins TRBV21-1 to TRBJ1-4; the DNA was not used to check the table's D call, TRBD1. TRBV21-1 is designated a pseudogene. The CDR3 loop spans 15 amino acids. CDR3 in amino acids: CASSKLGTGEEKLFF. The CDR3 DNA follows: TGTGCCAGCAGCAAACTGGGGACAGGGGAGGAAAAACTGTTTTTT.

The V and J genes are TRBV24-1 and TRBJ2-3, with no clear D. Trimming pared 4 bases from V and 1 base from J, leaving 8 bases between. Germline loops: CDR1 KGHDR, CDR2 SFDVKD. The CDR3 has 14 amino acids. The CDR3 reads CATSEVAGTDTQYF. CDR3 coding DNA: TGTGCCACCAGTGAGGTAGCCGGCACAGATACGCAGTATTTT.